The clone carrying this T cell receptor beta chain has at least ten counts. Its specificity is unknown. From the RT-PCR reads, TCRdb called clonotypes with MiXCR, one entry per CDR3 protein. This table has about 520,000 distinct CDR3 sequences, approximately 7.3% appearing once. This sample stems from a study of response to subunit inactivated influenza vaccine. Regarding the study as a whole: That few new T cells are recruited by each seasonal influenza vaccination was the authors' suggestion.

V gave up 0 bases and J gave up 4 bases, with 2 bases separating them. The CDR3 extends over 12 amino acids. Germline CDR1 and CDR2: SGHRS and YFSETQ. This specimen consisted of PBMCs from blood, obtained roughly 24 months after vaccination. The TCR sequence derives from a man aged 45 to 70 who received an inactivated influenza vaccine. V usage is TRBV5-1 and J usage is TRBJ2-1; D is unclear. The CDR3 is CASSLAYNEQFF. DNA for the CDR3: TGCGCCAGCAGCTTGGCTTACAATGAGCAGTTCTTC.